This T cell receptor beta chain comes out of a study of blood T cell repertoires in COVID-19. About the study: Samples of COVID-19 (acute and convalescent) were obtained from the United States, Italy and Spain.

Under the authors' procedure: Amplified reference gene primers provided the basis for estimating nucleated cell counts. Produced via immunoSEQ multiplex PCR; TCRdb's table is partial and in-frame only. V, J and clone size reflect that table, while D and trimming were determined from the DNA. The data contain around 290,000 clones, around nine tenths of them singletons. Enrollment of patients from Seattle took place during active infection, with longitudinal follow-up. V was shortened by 4 bases and J by 4 bases, with 13 bases between the two germline ends. The CDR3 has 13 residues. Germline V gene data show CDR1 as GTSNPN and CDR2 as SVGIG (reference sequence).

This receptor was obtained from a woman in her 70s with COVID-19, enrolled during active disease. V gene TRBV30 combines with J gene TRBJ1-1; no definite D call. Sequences were obtained from peripheral blood. CDR3 in DNA: TGTGCCTGGACCCGACTGACGAGCACTGAAGCTTTCTTT. It codes for CAWTRLTSTEAFF.